Below, one T cell receptor beta chain is given with its context. The target antigen is unknown. PCR was performed using 60 Vbeta and 13 Jbeta primers. This table comes from immunoSEQ multiplex PCR, and its TCRdb copy is limited to in-frame clones, with some not included. The data show 90,000 to 120,000 clones, with 77% seen just once and roughly 4.2% held by the top ten. This CDR3 spans 15 amino acids. CDR1 is SGHDT and CDR2 is YYEEEE in the germline V gene. Trimming took 0 bases from V and 1 from J; bases not matched to a gene: 0. The data were obtained in a study of cytomegalovirus exposure and HLA in healthy donors. Study-level points and caveats: Being productive about 87% or about 30% of the time was typical of most TCR beta V segments in an earlier analysis.

This rearrangement joins TRBV5-6 to TRBJ2-3; 9 bases are shared with TRBD2. The sequenced sample was PBMCs. The receptor was derived from a male donor in good health and CMV-seronegative. The CDR3 sequence: CASSLGGRGTDTQYF. The CDR3 bases are TGTGCCAGCAGCTTGGGCGGGAGGGGCACAGATACGCAGTATTTT.